This TCR beta chain came from a study of shared clonotypes between healthy human individuals. An approximately 210 ng quantity of DNA, roughly 29,000 T cell genomes, went into the sorted-subset replicate PCRs. Produced via immunoSEQ multiplex PCR; TCRdb's table is partial and in-frame only. In the table there are hundreds of thousands of clones, roughly 70% of which are singletons. This clone was recorded at least ten times. This CDR3 is 14 amino acids long. Germline V gene lookup returns CDR1 SGHTA and CDR2 FQGNSA. V trimming: 5 bases; J trimming: 2 bases; junction bases outside the gene matches: 3. This sequence was found in a woman aged 30 to 39 in good health. This chain links TRBV7-2 with TRBJ1-3; the match to TRBD1 covers 7 bases. Sequenced sample: memory CD4+ T cells sorted from blood. Stated subset: CD45RA-negative fraction. The CDR3 nucleotides are TGTGCCAGCAGCCTTGACAGGGCTGGAAACACCATATATTTT. Its translation is CASSLDRAGNTIYF.